The 14 T cell receptor beta chains below were found in one sample sequenced in a study of T cell responses to AZD1222 COVID-19 vaccine. Profiled with immunoSEQ multiplex PCR; TCRdb holds only in-frame clones, not every one. The table has fewer than 110,000 clones, about 87% seen once. Sequencing used peripheral blood, obtained 28 days after the second AZD1222 dose. These receptors all come from an adult who received the AZD1222 COVID-19 vaccine.

The chain is built from TRBV5-6 and TRBJ2-6; D remains unclear. Trimming pared 10 bases from V and 2 bases from J, leaving 10 bases between. CDR3 length: 13 residues. CDR1 is SGHDT and CDR2 is YYEEEE in the germline V gene. The CDR3 is CACSQPGANVLTF. The CDR3 DNA sequence: TGTGCCTGTTCCCAGCCTGGGGCCAACGTCCTGACTTTC.

The chain employs TRBV7-2 and TRBJ2-1, with D perhaps TRBD2 (6 bases). The CDR3 consists of 16 residues. Germline V gives CDR1 SGHTA, CDR2 FQGNSA. The V and J ends lost 1 base and 0 bases respectively, with 10 bases between them. The CDR3: CASSLDRGSSYNEQFF. As DNA, the CDR3 is TGTGCCAGCAGCTTAGATCGGGGGAGCTCCTACAATGAGCAGTTCTTC.

This clone was seen once. This chain uses TRBV5-6 with TRBJ2-7, with D perhaps TRBD1 (8 bases). CDR3 length: 15 residues. Per the germline V gene, CDR1 is SGHDT and CDR2 is YYEEEE. Deletions cut 3 bases from V and 2 bases from J, with 15 bases between. The CDR3 nucleotides are TGTGCCAGCAGCTCAGGACAGGGAGGGGCCTACGAGCAGTACTTC. Translation gives CASSSGQGGAYEQYF.

The chain couples TRBV3-1 (or the pseudogene TRBV3-2) to TRBJ2-7; D is unresolved. Germline loops: CDR1 LGHDT, CDR2 YNNKEL (reference sequence). The CDR3 loop spans 16 amino acids. V lost 0 bases and J lost 0, with 12 bases in between. The CDR3 DNA reads TGTGCCAGCAGCCAAGATCGGGCAAAGAGCTCCTACGAGCAGTACTTC. Translating it yields CASSQDRAKSSYEQYF.

The V call is TRBV5-1, the J call TRBJ1-3; tentative D call: TRBD1 (5 bases). Germline loops: CDR1 SGHRS, CDR2 YFSETQ. V lost 0 bases and J lost 0, with 16 bases in between. The CDR3 contains 18 residues. Here the CDR3 reads CASSLAGRGMNSGNTIYF. CDR3 bases: TGCGCCAGCAGCTTGGCGGGACGCGGAATGAACTCTGGAAACACCATATATTTT.

The chain couples TRBV9 to TRBJ2-7; perhaps TRBD1 as D (6 bases). The CDR3 is 17 residues long. CDR1 is SGDLS, CDR2 YYNGEE, per germline. With 3 bases removed from V and 0 bases from J, the gap between germline ends came to 19 bases. This CDR3 is CASSARPTGTLSYEQYF. DNA of the CDR3: TGTGCCAGCAGCGCCCGCCCAACAGGGACCCTCTCCTACGAGCAGTACTTC.

J is TRBJ2-3 and V is TRBV19; D tentatively fits TRBD1 or TRBD2 (6 bases each). The CDR3 consists of 15 residues. Germline V gene data show CDR1 as LNHDA and CDR2 as SQIVND (reference sequence). V was trimmed by 4 bases and J by 0 bases, leaving 11 bases between them. The CDR3 region has the DNA TGTGCCAGTAGTACCGGGGGCATAAGCACAGATACGCAGTATTTT. It translates to CASSTGGISTDTQYF.

V is TRBV2 and J is TRBJ1-2, with 7 bases matching TRBD1. The CDR3 covers 15 residues. J was trimmed by 0 bases and V by 1 base; bases with no gene match: 2. Looked up from germline, CDR1 is SNHLY and CDR2 is FYNNEI. Here the CDR3 reads CASSEEGTANYGYTF. In nucleotides, the CDR3 is TGTGCCAGCAGTGAAGAAGGGACAGCTAACTATGGCTACACCTTC.

V usage is TRBV10-1 and J usage is TRBJ2-3; unclear D gene. Germline V gene sequence: CDR1 WNHNN, CDR2 SYGVQD (reference sequence). CDR3 size: 16 residues. V lost 3 bases and J 0 bases, leaving 13 bases between the germline ends. The CDR3 region is CASSEGMSASTDTQYF. CDR3 sequence (DNA): TGCGCCAGCAGTGAAGGAATGTCCGCTAGCACAGATACGCAGTATTTT.

The chain recombines TRBV12-3 or TRBV12-4 with TRBJ1-1, with D hard to call. V lost 3 bases and J lost 8, with 7 bases in between. The CDR3 runs 11 residues. CDR3 DNA sequence: TGTGCCAGCAGTTTGAGGAGGGAAGCTTTCTTT. Its protein is CASSLRREAFF.

This rearrangement joins TRBV27 to TRBJ2-7; D unclear. V lost 6 bases and J 3 bases, leaving 21 bases between the germline ends. CDR1 is MNHEY and CDR2 is SMNVEV in the germline V gene (reference sequence). The CDR3 length is 16 residues. Here the CDR3 DNA reads TGTGCCAGCAGCCCCATTTTGGGGTCCCCTAGCTACGAGCAGTACTTC. This translates into CASSPILGSPSYEQYF.

The gene calls are TRBV5-6 and TRBJ1-3; no definite D call. The CDR3 spans 16 residues. V gave up 5 bases and J gave up 4 bases, with 19 bases separating them. Germline V gene data show CDR1 as SGHDT and CDR2 as YYEEEE. The DNA for the CDR3 is TGTGCCAGCAGTATACGGTTGGGGTTCGCGGGAAACACCATATATTTT. Its protein is CASSIRLGFAGNTIYF.

The genes are TRBV27 and TRBJ2-7; D not resolved. The ends were cut back, 2 bases at V and 0 bases at J, with 8 bases in the middle. The germline gives CDR1 MNHEY, CDR2 SMNVEV (reference sequence). The CDR3 is 14 amino acids. The CDR3 DNA reads TGTGCCAGCAGTTTAGGCGCCTACTCCTACGAGCAGTACTTC. It encodes CASSLGAYSYEQYF.

This chain uses TRBV28 with TRBJ2-7, with 7 bases identical to TRBD1. After removal of 8 bases from V and 6 bases from J, the junction contained 4 bases not matched to a gene. CDR3 length equals 11 residues. Germline values: CDR1 MDHEN, CDR2 SYDVKM. CDR3 residues: CASLQGPEQYF. CDR3 nucleotide sequence: TGTGCCAGCCTACAGGGGCCCGAGCAGTACTTC.